Below, 13 T cell receptor beta chains from the same sample are listed, as sequenced in a study of cytomegalovirus exposure and HLA in healthy donors. The PCR used 60 Vbeta and 13 Jbeta primers. The assay was immunoSEQ multiplex PCR, and TCRdb's table has in-frame clones only and misses some. This table has fewer than 95,000 clones, about 66% appearing once. What was sequenced was PBMCs. Every receptor here comes from a woman aged 45 to 65 in good health and CMV-seropositive.

The gene calls are TRBV19 and TRBJ2-1; a weak D match, TRBD1 (6 bases). Germline CDR1 and CDR2: LNHDA and SQIVND (reference sequence). The CDR3 length is 15 residues. V was pared by 9 bases and J by 1 base, with 16 bases between. CDR3 bases: TGTGCCAGCCGACCCCAGGGGTATTCCTACAATGAGCAGTTCTTC. The encoded protein is CASRPQGYSYNEQFF.

V is TRBV10-1 and J is TRBJ1-1; TRBD1 matches 7 bases. V dropped 7 bases and J dropped 2; count of bases not matched to a gene: 4. CDR3 length equals 13 residues. The germline V gene has CDR1 WNHNN and CDR2 SYGVQD (reference sequence). In nucleotides, the CDR3 is TGCGCCAGCAAGACAGGGCCCAACACTGAAGCTTTCTTT. This gives the protein CASKTGPNTEAFF.

The chain couples TRBV5-1 to TRBJ1-1, with D unclear. The V gene lost 1 base and the J gene lost 4 bases, with 8 bases spanning the gap. The germline gives CDR1 SGHRS, CDR2 YFSETQ. CDR3 size: 13 residues. The CDR3 DNA is TGCGCCAGCAGCTTGATCCCGGGCACTGAAGCTTTCTTT. Its translation: CASSLIPGTEAFF. Drawing the rest from reference TRBV5-1 and TRBJ1-1, the complete variable domain is KAGVTQTPRYLIKTRGQQVTLSCSPISGHRSVSWYQQTPGQGLQFLFEYFSETQRNKGNFPGRFSGRQFSNSRSEMNVSTLELGDSALYLCASSLIPGTEAFFGQGTRLTVV.

This clone was detected only a few times. The chain uses TRBV6-1 and TRBJ2-3; 9 positions match TRBD2. This CDR3 is 15 amino acids long. The germline CDR1 and CDR2 sequences are MNHNS and SASEGT. The junction had 4 bases not matched to a gene; V was cut back by 5 bases and J by 1 base. The CDR3 coding sequence is TGTGCCAGCAGTTCCACTAGCGGGCGCACAGATACGCAGTATTTT. Translated: CASSSTSGRTDTQYF.

This clone was seen only a few times. Other DNA variants within this sample encode the same CDR3. This rearrangement joins TRBV9 to TRBJ2-5; 7 bases align to TRBD2. Per the germline V gene, CDR1 is SGDLS and CDR2 is YYNGEE. V shed 2 bases and J 2 bases; nucleotides not matched to a gene: 9. The CDR3 consists of 16 residues. CDR3 nucleotide sequence: TGTGCCAGCAGCGTTGCTAGCGGAGGCTTTCAAGAGACCCAGTACTTC. Amino acids: CASSVASGGFQETQYF. Supplemented by reference TRBV9 and TRBJ2-5, the full variable domain reads DSGVTQTPKHLITATGQRVTLRCSPRSGDLSVYWYQQSLDQGLQFLIQYYNGEERAKGNILERFSAQQFPDLHSELNLSSLELGDSALYFCASSVASGGFQETQYFGPGTRLLVL.

The J gene is TRBJ2-7, the V gene TRBV9; the match to TRBD1 covers 10 bases. With V trimmed by 4 bases and J by 6 bases, 10 bases remained unmatched. The CDR3 is 15 residues long. CDR1 and CDR2 (germline): SGDLS, YYNGEE. DNA of the CDR3: TGTGCCAGCAGCCTCCAGGGGACAGGGGTTGGCGAGCAGTACTTC. Amino acid sequence: CASSLQGTGVGEQYF. Supplemented by reference TRBV9 and TRBJ2-7, the full variable domain reads DSGVTQTPKHLITATGQRVTLRCSPRSGDLSVYWYQQSLDQGLQFLIQYYNGEERAKGNILERFSAQQFPDLHSELNLSSLELGDSALYFCASSLQGTGVGEQYFGPGTRLTVT.

V gene TRBV10-2 combines with J gene TRBJ2-1, with TRBD2 identical over 14 bases. Germline V gene data show CDR1 as WSHSY and CDR2 as SAAADI. V lost 6 bases to trimming and J lost 7 bases; unmatched junction nucleotides: 5. The CDR3 has 15 amino acids. CDR3 in amino acids: CASSVGTSGGNEQFF. The CDR3 nucleotides are TGCGCCAGCAGCGTAGGGACTAGCGGGGGAAATGAGCAGTTCTTC.

This clone was recorded a few times. Mismatch with germline at one junction end may stem from a read error. J is TRBJ2-5 and V is TRBV7-9, with a tentative D call TRBD2 (7 bases). The CDR3 totals 14 residues. The germline V gene has CDR1 SEHNR and CDR2 FQNEAQ (reference sequence). The CDR3 DNA is TGTTCCAGCAGCTTCGGGGGGCCCCAAGAGACCCAGTACTTC. It yields the protein CSSSFGGPQETQYF.

This clone appeared a few times. The V and J genes are TRBV5-5 and TRBJ2-7; 9 positions agree with TRBD1. Germline assignment: CDR1 SGHKS and CDR2 YYEKEE (reference sequence). The CDR3 covers 13 residues. Unmatched junction bases numbered 6, after V lost 4 bases and J lost 7 bases. This CDR3 is CASSAGTGLEQYF. The CDR3 coding sequence is TGTGCCAGCAGCGCCGGGACAGGGCTAGAGCAGTACTTC.

The CDR3 DNA follows: TGTGCCAGCAGCTCGACTGTAAACACTGAAGCTTTCTTT. Amino acids: CASSSTVNTEAFF. The gene calls are TRBV6-5 and TRBJ1-1; no clear D gene. The CDR3 is 13 residues long. V dropped 6 bases and J dropped 2 bases, with 10 bases sitting between them. The V gene's germline CDR1 is MNHEY and CDR2 SVGAGI.

This rearrangement joins TRBV18 to TRBJ2-5; 8 bases align to TRBD1. CDR1 and CDR2 from the germline V gene are KGHSH and LQKENI. This CDR3 spans 14 amino acids. V shed 0 bases, J shed 3 bases, and the junction held 0 bases outside the gene matches. CDR3 DNA sequence: TGTGCCAGCTCACCACCGGACAGGGAAGAGACCCAGTACTTC. Amino acids: CASSPPDREETQYF.

This clone came up a few times. The rearrangement links TRBV10-1 to TRBJ2-7, with 11 bases that match TRBD2. V was clipped by 6 bases and J by 2 bases; unmatched bases: 9. This CDR3 spans 16 amino acids. The V gene's germline CDR1 is WNHNN and CDR2 SYGVQD (reference sequence). CDR3 DNA: TGCGCCAGCAGCACAACCCTAGCGGGGGGAACCTACGAGCAGTACTTC. It specifies CASSTTLAGGTYEQYF.

V usage is TRBV2 and J usage is TRBJ1-3; D possibly corresponds to TRBD1 (6 bases). V was cut by 8 bases and J by 0 bases, with 8 bases left in between. This CDR3 comprises 13 residues. Germline CDR1 SNHLY, CDR2 FYNNEI. In DNA, the CDR3 is TGTGCCAGCGGACAGATCTCTGGAAACACCATATATTTT. This codes for CASGQISGNTIYF.